The clone carrying this T cell receptor (beta chain) was seen just once. TCRdb keeps only in-frame clones here, not all; method: immunoSEQ multiplex PCR. The table records 45,000 to 65,000 clones, 82% of them present only once. Single viable CD3+CD4+CD8-CD45RO+ cells were sorted as the memory CD4+ T cells. Donors' CMV status reflects serum IgG against pp150, pp28, p38, p52. This record belongs to a study of memory CD4+ T cells and cytomegalovirus serostatus. Study-level background: This sample comes from healthy Belgian adults, about 10 CMV seropositive, 24 seronegative.

V lost 3 bases and J lost 2; bases outside the gene matches: 10. The germline CDR1 and CDR2 sequences are SGHTA and FQGNSA. This CDR3 has 16 residues. The V and J genes are TRBV7-2 and TRBJ2-7; 7 positions match TRBD2. The TCR comes from an adult in good health and CMV-seronegative. The sample taken for sequencing was memory CD4+ T cells from blood. The CDR3 coding sequence is TGTGCCAGCAGCTTGGGACTAACCCGTGGTGCCTACGAGCAGTACTTC. It specifies CASSLGLTRGAYEQYF.